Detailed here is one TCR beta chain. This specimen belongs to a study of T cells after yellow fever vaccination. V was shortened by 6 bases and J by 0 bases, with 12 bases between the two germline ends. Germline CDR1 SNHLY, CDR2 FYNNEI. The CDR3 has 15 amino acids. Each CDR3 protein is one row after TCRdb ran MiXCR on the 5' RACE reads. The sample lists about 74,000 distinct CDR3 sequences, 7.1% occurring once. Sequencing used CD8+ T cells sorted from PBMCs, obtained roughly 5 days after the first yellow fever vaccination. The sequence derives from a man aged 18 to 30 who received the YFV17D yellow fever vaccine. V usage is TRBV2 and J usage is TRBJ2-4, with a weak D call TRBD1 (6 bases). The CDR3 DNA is TGTGCCAGCAGAAACAGGGCGGTAGCCAAAAACATTCAGTACTTC. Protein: CASRNRAVAKNIQYF.